This record concerns one TCR beta chain sequence. The antigen is not known. This sample was included in a study of T cell responses to AZD1222 COVID-19 vaccine. Losses at the gene ends were 3 bases for V and 0 bases for J; bases not matched to a gene: 2. The CDR3 spans 13 residues. CDR1 SQVTM and CDR2 ANQGSEA come from the germline V gene. TCRdb's table, derived via immunoSEQ multiplex PCR, lists solely in-frame clones and lacks some. The profile covers about 180,000 clones, with about 91% appearing a single time and roughly 0.49% taken by the ten largest. Study-level results: Close to half of all spike-specific TCRs reportedly target regions of the variants that are unmutated.

The receptor comes from an adult in good health. The rearrangement uses TRBV29-1 and TRBJ2-7, with 7 nucleotides matching TRBD2. This specimen consisted of peripheral blood, obtained on day 0 of AZD1222 vaccination. The CDR3 sequence is CSVDSGPSYEQYF. The DNA of the CDR3 is TGCAGCGTTGATAGCGGGCCCTCCTACGAGCAGTACTTC.